This T cell receptor (beta chain) appears in the sequencing data of a study of Ad26.COV2.S vaccination and SARS-CoV-2 variants. Whole-study context: Into the muscle, Ad26.COV2.S was dosed once or twice, 56 days apart.

Assay: immunoSEQ multiplex PCR; the TCRdb copy retains only in-frame clones and omits some. The sample records about 680,000 clones, roughly 90% being singletons. The V and J ends lost 5 bases and 3 bases, in that order; junction bases with no gene match: 4. The CDR3 covers 16 residues. Germline CDR1 and CDR2: SGHVS and FNYEAQ. Treatment in this sample: 19 received Ad26.COV2.S at low or high dose, single or two shots; about 5 received placebo; per-sample allocation not given. The samples date from day 63 after the first vaccine or placebo injection. This clone was observed a single time. The V and J genes are TRBV7-6 and TRBJ2-2; 12 bases agree with TRBD2. The clonotype was recovered from a person aged 18-65 years who received the Ad26.COV2.S COVID-19 vaccine or a placebo. The specimen comprised peripheral blood, sampled in a trial of Ad26.COV2.S vaccine versus placebo. The CDR3 DNA reads TGTGCCAGCAGCCAGAGACTAGCGGGAGACACCGGGGAGCTGTTTTTT. Protein: CASSQRLAGDTGELFF. The full variable domain, rest sourced from reference TRBV7-6 and TRBJ2-2, is GAGVSQSPRYKVTKRGQDVALRCDPISGHVSLYWYRQALGQGPEFLTYFNYEAQQDKSGLPNDRFSAERPEGSISTLTIQRTEQRDSAMYRCASSQRLAGDTGELFFGEGSRLTVL.